The next 20 T cell receptor beta chains were all read from a single sample in a study of blood T cell repertoires in COVID-19. Repertoires were generated with immunoSEQ multiplex PCR, while TCRdb's copy carries only in-frame clones and drops some. In the table there are approximately 40,000 clones, about 87% of which are singletons. Sequenced: peripheral blood. These receptors were taken from a woman aged 70-85 years with acute or convalescent COVID-19.

This chain uses TRBV7-3 with TRBJ2-3, with D perhaps TRBD2 (6 bases). Germline values: CDR1 SGHTA, CDR2 FQGTGA. Trimming took off 5 bases at V and 2 bases at J, with 11 bases between the two ends. This CDR3 is built from 14 residues. The CDR3: CASSLGLITDTQYF. CDR3 DNA: TGTGCCAGCAGCCTGGGACTCATCACAGATACGCAGTATTTT.

The chain uses TRBV5-4 and TRBJ1-3; D is possibly TRBD1 (6 bases). The germline CDR1 and CDR2 sequences are SGHNT and YYREEE (reference sequence). The V and J ends lost 4 bases and 4 bases respectively, with 18 bases between them. The CDR3 covers 16 residues. In DNA form, the CDR3 reads TGTGCCAGCAGCACGGGGGGTCGGGGGCCAGGAAACACCATATATTTT. Amino acid sequence: CASSTGGRGPGNTIYF. Full variable domain (outside the CDR3, taken from reference TRBV5-4 and TRBJ1-3): ETGVTQSPTHLIKTRGQQVTLRCSSQSGHNTVSWYQQALGQGPQFIFQYYREEENGRGNFPPRFSGLQFPNYSSELNVNALELDDSALYLCASSTGGRGPGNTIYFGEGSWLTVV.

CDR3: CASSSGWRYEQFF. The CDR3 DNA sequence: TGTGCCAGCAGTTCCGGTTGGCGGTATGAGCAGTTCTTC. This chain connects TRBV6-5 to TRBJ2-1; D gene unclear. V was cut by 4 bases and J by 8 bases, with 12 bases left in between. The CDR3 spans 13 residues. The germline V gene has CDR1 MNHEY and CDR2 SVGAGI.

This chain joins TRBV20-1 and TRBJ1-2; possibly TRBD1 for D (5 bases). From germline, CDR1 is DFQATT and CDR2 SNEGSKA (reference sequence). V lost 3 bases to trimming and J lost 5 bases, with 13 bases between them. CDR3 size: 13 residues. The CDR3 loop reads CSASKQGKYGYTF. In nucleotides, the CDR3 is TGCAGTGCTAGTAAGCAGGGAAAATATGGCTACACCTTC.

The genes are TRBV3-1 (or the pseudogene TRBV3-2) and TRBJ2-5; D is unresolved. This CDR3 has 13 residues. Trimming pared 6 bases from V and 1 base from J, leaving 9 bases between. The germline CDR1 and CDR2 sequences are LGHDT and YNNKEL (reference sequence). CDR3 DNA: TGTGCCAGCAGACCCGCGATCCAAGAGACCCAGTACTTC. This sequence encodes CASRPAIQETQYF.

The chain recombines TRBV28 with TRBJ1-3; D gene ambiguous. Germline CDR1 MDHEN, CDR2 SYDVKM. V dropped 7 bases and J dropped 1 base, with 11 bases sitting between them. This CDR3 spans 14 amino acids. CDR3 loop: CASIPAISGNTIYF. DNA of the CDR3: TGTGCCAGCATCCCAGCGATATCTGGAAACACCATATATTTT.

The chain employs TRBV12-3 or TRBV12-4 and TRBJ2-5; the D is unclear. CDR3 length: 12 residues. V lost 8 bases, J lost 2 bases, and 9 bases lay in between. CDR3 DNA sequence: TGTGCCAGCGGGCCGCTACAAGAGACCCAGTACTTC. As protein: CASGPLQETQYF.

The gene calls are TRBV6-4 and TRBJ2-1, with 10 nucleotides matching TRBD2. Germline CDR1 and CDR2: MRHNA and SNTAGT. The junction had 11 bases not matched to a gene; V was cut back by 3 bases and J by 9 bases. The CDR3 length is 16 residues. Written as DNA, the CDR3 is TGTGCCAGCAGTGATCTGCTAGCGGGGGTCGGCGGTGAGCAGTTCTTC. As protein: CASSDLLAGVGGEQFF.

The chain carries TRBV5-1 and TRBJ2-7, with D perhaps TRBD1 (5 bases). This CDR3 contains 14 residues. The germline V gene has CDR1 SGHRS and CDR2 YFSETQ. Trimming pared 1 base from V and 3 bases from J, leaving 11 bases between. The DNA of the CDR3 is TGCGCCAGCAGCTTGCAGGACAAGAACTACGAGCAGTACGTC. Amino acids: CASSLQDKNYEQYV.

V is TRBV2 and J is TRBJ1-1; D remains ambiguous. V dropped 7 bases and J dropped 1 base, with 10 bases sitting between them. This CDR3 is built from 13 residues. Looked up from germline, CDR1 is SNHLY and CDR2 is FYNNEI. This chain's CDR3 is CASTRDTNTEAFF. The CDR3 DNA follows: TGTGCCAGCACTCGGGATACGAACACTGAAGCTTTCTTT.

This chain connects TRBV3-1 (or the pseudogene TRBV3-2) to TRBJ1-1; a possible D gene is TRBD1 (5 bases). Trimming pared 2 bases from V and 0 bases from J, leaving 19 bases between. This CDR3 spans 18 amino acids. In germline, CDR1 is LGHDT, CDR2 YNNKEL (reference sequence). CDR3 loop: CASSQPAAKGEVNTEAFF. For the CDR3, the DNA is TGTGCCAGCAGCCAACCCGCCGCAAAAGGGGAGGTGAACACTGAAGCTTTCTTT.

The V and J genes are TRBV18 and TRBJ1-2; 9 bases match TRBD1. Trimming removed 1 base from V and 5 bases from J; junction bases left unmatched: 8. This CDR3 contains 16 residues. Germline values: CDR1 KGHSH, CDR2 LQKENI. The CDR3 region has the DNA TGTGCCAGCTCACCACGGACAGGGGACCTTTCGTATGGCTACACCTTC. This sequence encodes CASSPRTGDLSYGYTF.

The rearrangement joins TRBV5-1 to TRBJ1-1, with no clear D. The CDR3 loop spans 13 amino acids. V was pared by 7 bases and J by 1 base, with 11 bases between. CDR1 is SGHRS, CDR2 YFSETQ, per germline. CDR3 in amino acids: CASLLGENTEAFF. In DNA form, the CDR3 reads TGCGCCAGCCTCCTCGGGGAGAACACTGAAGCTTTCTTT.

The J gene is TRBJ2-5, the V gene TRBV7-9; D possibly corresponds to TRBD2 (6 bases). The CDR3 covers 13 residues. V shed 3 bases and J shed 1 base, with 6 bases lying between them. Germline values: CDR1 SEHNR, CDR2 FQNEAQ (reference sequence). The CDR3: CASSFGGQETQYF. The CDR3 region has the DNA TGTGCCAGCAGCTTCGGGGGCCAAGAGACCCAGTACTTC.

In its sample, this clone was seen a few times. The chain carries TRBV7-9 and TRBJ1-4, with D maybe TRBD1 (5 bases). This CDR3 region has 16 residues. The V gene lost 3 bases and the J gene lost 0 bases, with 11 bases spanning the gap. Germline V gene lookup returns CDR1 SEHNR and CDR2 FQNEAQ (reference sequence). The CDR3 protein is CASSLGQTATNEKLFF. In DNA form, the CDR3 reads TGTGCCAGCAGCTTGGGCCAGACAGCAACTAATGAAAAACTGTTTTTT. Full variable domain (remainder filled in from reference TRBV7-9 and TRBJ1-4): DTGVSQNPRHKITKRGQNVTFRCDPISEHNRLYWYRQTLGQGPEFLTYFQNEAQLEKSRLLSDRFSAERPKGSFSTLEIQRTEQGDSAMYLCASSLGQTATNEKLFFGSGTQLSVL.

J is TRBJ2-1 and V is TRBV6-5, with 9 bases that match TRBD1. Trimming removed 8 bases from V and 9 bases from J; junction bases left unmatched: 11. Germline V gene sequence: CDR1 MNHEY, CDR2 SVGAGI. This CDR3 is 14 amino acids long. The chain's CDR3 is CASADRDRAGEQFF. In DNA, the CDR3 is TGTGCCAGCGCAGACCGGGACAGGGCAGGTGAGCAGTTCTTC.

This chain connects TRBV19 to TRBJ1-4; tentatively, D is TRBD1 (5 bases). V shed 4 bases and J shed 6 bases, with 18 bases lying between them. CDR1 and CDR2 (germline): LNHDA, SQIVND (reference sequence). This CDR3 has 16 amino acids. Here the CDR3 reads CASSTSVWGKDEKLFF. Here the CDR3 DNA reads TGTGCCAGTAGTACTTCGGTGTGGGGCAAGGATGAAAAACTGTTTTTT.

The chain has TRBV21-1 and TRBJ2-7; the DNA was not compared with TRBD1, the D call given in the table. TRBV21-1 is recorded as a pseudogene. This CDR3 is built from 14 residues. The CDR3 DNA is TGTGCCAGCAGTCAGGGGACAGCGGCTTACGAGCAGTACGTC. It yields the protein CASSQGTAAYEQYV.

The J gene is TRBJ2-5, the V gene TRBV3-1 (or the pseudogene TRBV3-2), with TRBD1 matching over 7 bases. After removal of 0 bases from V and 4 bases from J, the junction contained 11 bases not matched to a gene. CDR1 is LGHDT and CDR2 is YNNKEL in the germline V gene (reference sequence). This CDR3 spans 17 amino acids. In nucleotides, the CDR3 is TGTGCCAGCAGCCAAGATTGGGGGACAGACTTAGTAGAGACCCAGTACTTC. Its protein product is CASSQDWGTDLVETQYF.

This rearrangement joins TRBV5-1 to TRBJ2-3, with 12 bases matching TRBD2. This CDR3 is built from 16 residues. Germline V gives CDR1 SGHRS, CDR2 YFSETQ. V was pared by 0 bases and J by 4 bases, with 3 bases of the junction left unmatched. For the CDR3, the DNA is TGCGCCAGCAGCTTGGTTCTAGCGGGAGGGTCAGATACGCAGTATTTT. Translating gives CASSLVLAGGSDTQYF. Full variable domain (outside the CDR3, taken from reference TRBV5-1 and TRBJ2-3): KAGVTQTPRYLIKTRGQQVTLSCSPISGHRSVSWYQQTPGQGLQFLFEYFSETQRNKGNFPGRFSGRQFSNSRSEMNVSTLELGDSALYLCASSLVLAGGSDTQYFGPGTRLTVL.